This T cell receptor beta chain originates from a study of T-cell reconstitution after alpha-beta-depleted transplantation in children (dated by TCRdb to 2016 to 2017). In the study overall: The study quantitatively tracked T-cell immune reconstitution after TCRalphabeta/CD19-depleted allogeneic hematopoietic cell transplantation in children using TCR repertoire profiling. What the study reported, not specific to this receptor: The high TCRbeta diversity at day 60 in some patients was ascribed to recipient T cells and intrathymic progenitors that had survived conditioning. Over subsequent months, a decline in hyperexpanded clone frequencies was noted, and after one year, T-cell counts and TCRbeta diversity were mostly ascribed to newly produced T cells. The apparently early recovery of alphabetaT-cell counts about two months after transplant reportedly depended on only several hundred rapidly expanded clones that came from non-depleted graft cells.

The sample's treatment or condition, from its label and the paper: allogeneic hematopoietic cell transplantation with graft depleted of TCRalphabeta T cells and CD19 B cells. The transplant recipients were children given TCRalphabeta/CD19-depleted allogeneic hematopoietic cell grafts. Library preparation employed PCR. The reads were generated on an Illumina HiSeq 2500. To normalize quantification of the TCRbeta repertoire, the TCR libraries were built with molecular barcoding that relied on unique molecular identifiers. Using fastp trimming at Q25 and MiXCR clonotype assembly, TCRdb reanalyzed the public sequencing data and kept in-frame beta chains. Entries that share a CDR3 protein sequence are merged under the most common genes and DNA. The sample has hundreds of thousands of distinct CDR3 sequences on record, about 16% of them singletons. The ten largest clones capture just under 30% of the sample.

The CDR3 runs 15 amino acids, cysteine and phenylalanine included. Only the CDR3 region is kept as DNA, spanning 45 bases read in frame from base 1. Taken from the germline V gene, the CDR1 and CDR2 loops are MGHRA and YSYEKL. The junction carries 11 bases between V and J, which are trimmed by 1 base and 4 bases respectively. A note on this clonotype: The antigen it recognizes is unknown. No base quality values were provided; no much bigger clone lies one nucleotide off.

The material sequenced was PBMCs, mostly from graft donor cells, taken 360 days after TCRalphabeta/CD19-depleted stem cell transplant. This chain joins TRBV4-1 to TRBJ2-1; the D segment could be TRBD2, given 5 matching bases. The TCR sequence derives from a boy in the first two years of life who had a stem cell transplant for Wiskott-Aldrich syndrome, so the T cells may come from the graft donor. The CDR3 has the sequence CASSQVLERYNEQFF. The sequenced DNA is TGCGCCAGCAGCCAAGTTCTGGAGCGGTACAATGAGCAGTTCTTC.